This is a list of T cell receptor beta chains from one sample in a study of Ad26.COV2.S vaccination and SARS-CoV-2 variants. Only in-frame clones appear in the TCRdb table, and some are missing; sequencing was by immunoSEQ multiplex PCR. The sample carries about 350,000 clones, about 87% recorded once. The sample was peripheral blood, taken in a trial of Ad26.COV2.S vaccine versus placebo. These receptor sequences come from a person aged 18-65 years who received the Ad26.COV2.S COVID-19 vaccine or a placebo. CDR3s include the opening cysteine and the closing phenylalanine or tryptophan. The order of the fields is D gene, clone size, J gene, V gene, CDR3 DNA, CDR3 protein. D genes are given only for firm matches. Rows may omit the clone size; those that give it use once, few, many or a size class.

D: TRBD2
size: -
J: TRBJ2-7
V: TRBV6-6
DNA: TGTGCCAGCAGTCGACTAGCGGGAGGGCCAATTCCCCACGAGCAGTACTTC
CDR3: CASSRLAGGPIPHEQYF

D: -
size: -
J: TRBJ1-4
V: TRBV28
DNA: TGTGCCAGCAGTTTATGGGGGGAGGAGGGCGAAAAACTGTTTTTT
CDR3: CASSLWGEEGEKLFF

D: -
size: few
J: TRBJ1-6
V: TRBV28
DNA: TGTGCCAGCGCTACGCCACTTGGGGCAGGAAGACCCCTCCACTTT
CDR3: CASATPLGAGRPLHF

D: -
size: -
J: TRBJ1-1
V: TRBV5-1
DNA: TGCGCCAGCAGCTTTCCAGGAGCGAACACTGAAGCTTTCTTT
CDR3: CASSFPGANTEAFF

D: -
size: -
J: TRBJ1-3
V: TRBV7-6
DNA: TGTGCCAGCAGCTTAGCTTTTGGAAACACCATATATTTT
CDR3: CASSLAFGNTIYF

D: TRBD1
size: -
J: TRBJ2-7
V: TRBV7-9
DNA: TGTGCCAGCGGGGACAGGGGCTACGAGCAGTACTTC
CDR3: CASGDRGYEQYF

D: -
size: -
J: TRBJ2-2
V: TRBV6-2/TRBV6-3
DNA: TGTGCCAGCAGTTACTCCGGCGGACGCAGAGGGACCGGGGAGCTGTTTTTT
CDR3: CASSYSGGRRGTGELFF

D: -
size: -
J: TRBJ1-1
V: TRBV5-5
DNA: TGTGCCAGCAGCTTCCTAGGTGGACGTGAAGCTTTCTTT
CDR3: CASSFLGGREAFF

D: -
size: -
J: TRBJ1-5
V: TRBV7-8
DNA: TGTGCCAGCAGCTCACGCAACAAGAGGGACCCCAATCAGCCCCAGCATTTT
CDR3: CASSSRNKRDPNQPQHF

D: -
size: -
J: TRBJ2-3
V: TRBV7-6
DNA: TGTGCCAGCAGCTTTGGTTGGCGGAGGAGAACTAGCACAGATACGCAGTATTTT
CDR3: CASSFGWRRRTSTDTQYF

D: -
size: few
J: TRBJ1-5
V: TRBV6-6
DNA: TGTGCCAGCAGTAACCTTCAGAGCGGATATCAGCCCCAGCATTTT
CDR3: CASSNLQSGYQPQHF

D: -
size: -
J: TRBJ1-2
V: TRBV27
DNA: TGTGCCAGCAGGTTCGGGGGGTCCTACTATGGCTACACCTTC
CDR3: CASRFGGSYYGYTF

D: TRBD1
size: once
J: TRBJ1-1
V: TRBV10-3
DNA: TGTGCCATCGGGTGGGCAGGGGGTAACACTGAAGCTTTCTTT
CDR3: CAIGWAGGNTEAFF

D: TRBD1
size: -
J: TRBJ1-1
V: TRBV25-1
DNA: TGTGCCAGCCGTATTACAGGGGCGGACACTGAAGCTTTCTTT
CDR3: CASRITGADTEAFF

D: TRBD2
size: -
J: TRBJ2-1
V: TRBV2
DNA: TGTGCCAGCAGTGAATCCGGGACTACCTACAATGAGCAGTTCTTC
CDR3: CASSESGTTYNEQFF

D: TRBD2
size: -
J: TRBJ2-7
V: TRBV27
DNA: TGTGCCAGCAGTTTATCGGGACTACCTTCCTACGAGCAGTACTTC
CDR3: CASSLSGLPSYEQYF

D: -
size: once
J: TRBJ1-4
V: TRBV5-5
DNA: TGTGCCAGCAGCTTAAGGAGCGGAGTGGCAACTAATGAAAAACTGTTTTTT
CDR3: CASSLRSGVATNEKLFF

D: -
size: -
J: TRBJ1-5
V: TRBV12-3/TRBV12-4
DNA: TGTGCCAGCACAATCGACGGAAATCAGCCCCAGCATTTT
CDR3: CASTIDGNQPQHF

D: -
size: -
J: TRBJ2-4
V: TRBV28
DNA: TGTGCCAGCACCGGGTTAACAAACATTCAGTACTTC
CDR3: CASTGLTNIQYF

D: -
size: -
J: TRBJ2-1
V: TRBV27
DNA: TGTGCCAGCAGCCCCTTACAAAGCAGGGGTGAGCAGTTCTTC
CDR3: CASSPLQSRGEQFF

D: -
size: -
J: TRBJ1-1
V: TRBV11-1
DNA: TGTGCCAGCAGCTTTCTAGGTGGATCTGAAGCTTTCTTT
CDR3: CASSFLGGSEAFF

D: -
size: -
J: TRBJ1-1
V: TRBV7-9
DNA: TGTGCCAGCGGCTCGGGCCACCCGGGGCAAGCTTTCTTT
CDR3: CASGSGHPGQAFF

D: -
size: -
J: TRBJ2-3
V: TRBV5-5
DNA: TGTGCCAGCAGCCCGACAGATACGCAGTATTTT
CDR3: CASSPTDTQYF

D: -
size: -
J: TRBJ2-5
V: TRBV18
DNA: TGTGCCAGCTCACCACTTCGTACAGGCCAAGAGACCCAGTACTTC
CDR3: CASSPLRTGQETQYF

D: -
size: -
J: TRBJ1-1
V: TRBV5-4
DNA: TGTGCCAGCAGCTTGGTCCTGGGGATGAACACTGAAGCTTTCTTT
CDR3: CASSLVLGMNTEAFF

D: -
size: -
J: TRBJ1-1
V: TRBV10-3
DNA: TGTGCCATCAGGAATTCGAAATTGAACACTGAAGCTTTCTTT
CDR3: CAIRNSKLNTEAFF